These 27 T cell receptor beta chains were all obtained from the same sample, sequenced in a study of T cell responses to AZD1222 COVID-19 vaccine. Method: immunoSEQ multiplex PCR; TCRdb's copy keeps in-frame clones and lacks some. The sample records fewer than 150,000 clones, just over 85% being singletons. Sequenced material: peripheral blood, taken on day 0 of AZD1222 vaccination. The receptors were sampled from an adult in good health.

The chain couples TRBV28 to TRBJ2-3; D possibly matches TRBD1 or TRBD2 (6 bases each). Germline V CDR1 and CDR2: MDHEN, SYDVKM. V lost 3 bases to trimming and J lost 6 bases, with 28 bases between them. The CDR3 loop spans 19 amino acids. The CDR3 loop reads CASSLYLSRDTAIRDTQYF. The CDR3, as DNA: TGTGCCAGCAGTTTGTACCTATCGCGGGACACCGCGATTAGGGATACGCAGTATTTT. Complete variable domain (other parts from reference TRBV28 and TRBJ2-3): DVKVTQSSRYLVKRTGEKVFLECVQDMDHENMFWYRQDPGLGLRLIYFSYDVKMKEKGDIPEGYSVSREKKERFSLILESASTNQTSMYLCASSLYLSRDTAIRDTQYFGPGTRLTVL.

The rearrangement joins TRBV7-9 to TRBJ2-7; 7 bases line up with TRBD1. The CDR3 runs to 15 residues. The germline gives CDR1 SEHNR, CDR2 FQNEAQ (reference sequence). Germline trimming cut 3 bases from V and 3 bases from J; bases unmatched to any gene: 8. This CDR3 is CASSLGQNLVYEQYF. CDR3 coding DNA: TGTGCCAGCAGCTTGGGACAGAACTTAGTCTACGAGCAGTACTTC.

V is TRBV5-4 and J is TRBJ1-6; no clear D gene. CDR3 size: 12 residues. Germline V lookup: CDR1 SGHNT, CDR2 YYREEE (reference sequence). The germline V and J ends were trimmed by 10 bases and 0 bases, with 5 bases remaining between them. The CDR3 loop reads CAGSSYNSPLHF. The CDR3 DNA follows: TGTGCCGGAAGCTCCTATAATTCACCCCTCCACTTT.

The chain has TRBV5-1 and TRBJ2-1, with TRBD2 as a possible D gene (6 bases). V lost 4 bases, J lost 6 bases, and 11 bases lay in between. CDR3 size: 13 residues. In germline, CDR1 is SGHRS, CDR2 YFSETQ. CDR3 protein: CASSPGGSNEQFF. DNA for the CDR3: TGCGCCAGCAGCCCCGGGGGTAGCAATGAGCAGTTCTTC. Variable domain in full (rest from reference TRBV5-1 and TRBJ2-1): KAGVTQTPRYLIKTRGQQVTLSCSPISGHRSVSWYQQTPGQGLQFLFEYFSETQRNKGNFPGRFSGRQFSNSRSEMNVSTLELGDSALYLCASSPGGSNEQFFGPGTRLTVL.

The chain joins TRBV6-5 to TRBJ1-3; D not resolved. The CDR3 length is 11 residues. Trimming removed 5 bases at V and 8 bases at J, with 7 bases between. Germline V lookup: CDR1 MNHEY, CDR2 SVGAGI. The CDR3 DNA reads as TGTGCCAGCAGTCGTGAGCACACCATATATTTT. As protein: CASSREHTIYF.

Only one count was recorded for this clone. This chain links TRBV6-5 with TRBJ2-7; no reliable D call. Trimming pared 3 bases from V and 3 bases from J, leaving 12 bases between. Germline V gives CDR1 MNHEY, CDR2 SVGAGI. The CDR3 has 14 amino acids. As DNA, the CDR3 is TGTGCCAGCAGTTATGGTCCCTTGGACTACGAGCAGTACTTC. This translates into CASSYGPLDYEQYF.

With regard to this clone: One end of the junction does not line up with germline, which may come from a read error. V is TRBV5-1 and J is TRBJ2-4; TRBD1 or TRBD2 may be the D gene (5 bases each). Germline V CDR1 and CDR2: SGHRS, YFSETQ. The CDR3 has 13 residues. The CDR3 DNA reads TGCGCCAGCAGCGAAGATACCGGGACCGCGGCGGGCTTC. Encoded protein: CASSEDTGTAAGF.

CDR3 DNA sequence: TGTGCCAGCAGCCGAACGACAGGGGAAGCTTTCTTT. Protein: CASSRTTGEAFF. The chain carries TRBV7-9 and TRBJ1-1; 7 bases are shared with TRBD1. Germline V gene data show CDR1 as SEHNR and CDR2 as FQNEAQ (reference sequence). This CDR3 has 12 amino acids. The ends lost 5 bases at V and 8 bases at J; junction bases unmatched: 5.

This chain connects TRBV18 to TRBJ1-6, with 12 bases fitting TRBD1. The CDR3 spans 16 residues. CDR1 and CDR2 (germline): KGHSH, LQKENI. V dropped 4 bases and J dropped 10; count of bases not matched to a gene: 8. CDR3 sequence (DNA): TGTGCCAGCTCACAAGGGACAGGGGGCGCAGACTCACCCCTCCACTTT. Its protein product is CASSQGTGGADSPLHF.

V gene TRBV25-1 combines with J gene TRBJ2-7; D may be TRBD1 (6 bases). CDR3 length equals 14 residues. V was trimmed by 5 bases and J by 5 bases, leaving 16 bases between them. Per the germline V gene, CDR1 is MGHDK and CDR2 is SYGVNS. CDR3 nucleotide sequence: TGTGCCAGCAGTCACCTAAAGGGGGTCCACGAGCAGTACTTC. Translated, it gives CASSHLKGVHEQYF.

This chain links TRBV5-1 with TRBJ1-1; tentatively, D is TRBD1 (5 bases). CDR1 SGHRS and CDR2 YFSETQ come from the germline V gene. V shed 7 bases and J shed 1 base, with 11 bases lying between them. CDR3 size: 13 residues. The CDR3 loop reads CASHLDRNTEAFF. Here the CDR3 DNA reads TGCGCCAGCCATCTCGACAGGAACACTGAAGCTTTCTTT.

This clone has a handful of counts. The chain links TRBV28 to TRBJ2-7; TRBD2 matches at 8 bases. Germline CDR1 reads MDHEN; CDR2 reads SYDVKM. The CDR3 covers 15 residues. Trimming at V came to 1 base and at J to 0 bases, leaving 2 bases not matched to a gene. The CDR3 reads CASSLLAGGSYEQYF. The CDR3 DNA sequence: TGTGCCAGCAGTTTATTGGCGGGGGGCTCCTACGAGCAGTACTTC.

V is TRBV19 and J is TRBJ2-1, with 8 bases lining up with TRBD1. Germline V gives CDR1 LNHDA, CDR2 SQIVND (reference sequence). The CDR3 sequence is 14 residues long. V was pared by 6 bases and J by 5 bases, with 6 bases of the junction left unmatched. The CDR3 DNA follows: TGTGCCAGTAGGTGGCAGGGGGCAAACAATGAGCAGTTCTTC. It is translated as CASRWQGANNEQFF.

In this sample, this clone turned up a few times. The rearrangement joins TRBV5-1 to TRBJ1-2, with no clear D. The germline gives CDR1 SGHRS, CDR2 YFSETQ. The CDR3 is 16 amino acids. V was cut by 4 bases and J by 4 bases, with 20 bases left in between. The CDR3: CASSPSIDNWGYGYTF. The CDR3, as DNA: TGCGCCAGCAGCCCCTCGATCGACAACTGGGGCTATGGCTACACCTTC.

This clone showed up just once. This chain links TRBV5-1 with TRBJ2-3, with a possible D match to TRBD2 (6 bases). The CDR3 sequence is 17 residues long. Trimming took 0 bases from V and 2 from J, leaving 16 bases between them. Germline V gene sequence: CDR1 SGHRS, CDR2 YFSETQ. The DNA of the CDR3 is TGCGCCAGCAGCTTGGCTCTAGGAGGGGCTCTCACAGATACGCAGTATTTT. Its protein product is CASSLALGGALTDTQYF.

The V call is TRBV29-1, the J call TRBJ1-2, with a tentative D call TRBD1 (6 bases). Trimming removed 8 bases from V and 3 bases from J, with 19 bases in between. Germline values: CDR1 SQVTM, CDR2 ANQGSEA. The CDR3 extends over 14 amino acids. CDR3 in amino acids: CSPRRGASDYGYTF. CDR3 DNA: TGCAGCCCCCGGCGGGGGGCGTCGGACTATGGCTACACCTTC.

J is TRBJ2-5 and V is TRBV7-3; 15 bases align to TRBD2. V shed 5 bases, J shed 8 bases, and the junction held 12 bases outside the gene matches. This CDR3 has 17 residues. In germline, CDR1 is SGHTA, CDR2 FQGTGA. The CDR3 nucleotides read TGTGCCAGCAGCCCACAACAGTCGGGACTAGCGGGAGGTACCCAGTACTTC. Translation gives CASSPQQSGLAGGTQYF.

The chain recombines TRBV10-2 with TRBJ1-1; D is undetermined. CDR1 WSHSY and CDR2 SAAADI come from the germline V gene. The V end was cut by 3 bases, the J end by 4 bases, with 9 bases between. This CDR3 has 13 amino acids. CDR3 sequence (DNA): TGCGCCAGCAGTGATGGCGGGAGCACTGAAGCTTTCTTT. Residues: CASSDGGSTEAFF.

This chain links TRBV18 with TRBJ1-5; 9 positions agree with TRBD1. The CDR3 has 13 residues. Trimming took 6 bases from V and 4 from J; bases not matched to a gene: 1. Germline V gives CDR1 KGHSH, CDR2 LQKENI. CDR3 protein: CASSGQGNQPQHF. In DNA form, the CDR3 reads TGTGCCAGCTCGGGACAGGGTAATCAGCCCCAGCATTTT.

This clone has just a few counts. The rearrangement joins TRBV5-5 to TRBJ1-3, with D unclear. The CDR3 length is 16 residues. Trimming removed 1 base at V and 0 bases at J, with 11 bases between. CDR1 SGHKS and CDR2 YYEKEE come from the germline V gene (reference sequence). CDR3 DNA sequence: TGTGCCAGCAGCTTGCAGTTTCTCGCCTCTGGAAACACCATATATTTT. It encodes CASSLQFLASGNTIYF. Combining the CDR3 with reference TRBV5-5 and TRBJ1-3 gives the whole variable domain DAGVTQSPTHLIKTRGQQVTLRCSPISGHKSVSWYQQVLGQGPQFIFQYYEKEERGRGNFPDRFSARQFPNYSSELNVNALLLGDSALYLCASSLQFLASGNTIYFGEGSWLTVV.

The chain combines TRBV5-6 with TRBJ2-2; the D is unclear. Germline assignment: CDR1 SGHDT and CDR2 YYEEEE. The CDR3 totals 14 residues. Trimming shortened V by 0 bases and J by 0 bases, and 3 bases separated the two germline ends. The CDR3 reads CASSLEANTGELFF. For the CDR3, the DNA is TGTGCCAGCAGCTTGGAGGCGAACACCGGGGAGCTGTTTTTT.

The chain uses TRBV7-2 and TRBJ2-7; possibly TRBD1 or TRBD2 for D (5 bases each). The germline CDR1 and CDR2 sequences are SGHTA and FQGNSA. This CDR3 has 13 amino acids. The V end lost 5 bases, the J end lost 3 bases, and 11 bases lay between the germline ends. The CDR3 reads CASSRGRGYEQYF. As DNA, the CDR3 is TGTGCCAGCAGCCGGGGACGAGGCTACGAGCAGTACTTC.

The V call is TRBV4-2, the J call TRBJ2-7, with 10 bases that match TRBD2. CDR1 LGHNA and CDR2 YNFKEQ come from the germline V gene. This CDR3 has 15 residues. J lost 5 bases, V lost 5 bases, and 9 bases had no gene match. The CDR3 sequence is CASSGNSGGIDEQYF. The CDR3 DNA sequence: TGTGCCAGCAGCGGTAATAGCGGGGGGATCGACGAGCAGTACTTC.

This chain connects TRBV6-2 or TRBV6-3 to TRBJ1-5; TRBD1 agrees at 8 bases. In germline, CDR1 is MNHEY, CDR2 SVGEGT. This CDR3 has 16 amino acids. V shed 4 bases and J 4 bases; nucleotides not matched to a gene: 9. The CDR3 DNA sequence: TGTGCCAGCAGTTCGCCGAGAGGACAGGGTAATCAGCCCCAGCATTTT. It encodes CASSSPRGQGNQPQHF.

This sequence joins TRBV7-2 and TRBJ2-5, with D possibly matching TRBD1 (5 bases). This CDR3 is 14 amino acids long. Trimming left V 5 bases short and J 3 bases short, with 13 bases between. Germline values: CDR1 SGHTA, CDR2 FQGNSA. CDR3 amino acids: CASSHTGLEETQYF. The DNA of the CDR3 is TGTGCCAGCAGCCATACAGGATTAGAAGAGACCCAGTACTTC.

This chain links TRBV5-1 with TRBJ2-5, with D maybe TRBD2 (6 bases). V was clipped by 4 bases and J by 1 base, with 14 bases between them. The germline CDR1 and CDR2 sequences are SGHRS and YFSETQ. The CDR3 is 15 amino acids. CDR3 in DNA: TGCGCCAGCAGCCTCGGGAGCGGGTTCCAAGAGACCCAGTACTTC. Protein product: CASSLGSGFQETQYF.

This clone turned up a few times. Written as DNA, the CDR3 is TGTGCCAGCAGCTCGACAGGCGCCTACGAGCAGTACTTC. It codes for CASSSTGAYEQYF. The V gene is TRBV7-2, the J gene TRBJ2-7; the D gene is possibly TRBD1 (6 bases). The germline CDR1 and CDR2 sequences are SGHTA and FQGNSA. V was pared by 4 bases and J by 2 bases, with 9 bases between. The CDR3 is 13 amino acids.